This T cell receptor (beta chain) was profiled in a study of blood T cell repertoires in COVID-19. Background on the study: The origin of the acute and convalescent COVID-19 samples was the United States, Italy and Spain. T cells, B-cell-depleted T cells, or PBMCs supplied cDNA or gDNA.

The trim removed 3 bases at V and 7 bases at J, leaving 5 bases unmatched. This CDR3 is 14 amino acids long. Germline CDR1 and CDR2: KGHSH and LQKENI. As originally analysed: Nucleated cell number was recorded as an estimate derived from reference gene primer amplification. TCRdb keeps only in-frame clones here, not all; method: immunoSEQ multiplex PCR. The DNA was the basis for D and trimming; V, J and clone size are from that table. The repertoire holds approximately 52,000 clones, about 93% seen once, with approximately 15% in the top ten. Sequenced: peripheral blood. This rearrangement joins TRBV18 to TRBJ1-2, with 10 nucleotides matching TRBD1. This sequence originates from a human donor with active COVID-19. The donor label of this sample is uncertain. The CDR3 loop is CASSPGQGLGGYTF. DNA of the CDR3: TGTGCCAGCTCACCGGGACAGGGGCTCGGTGGCTACACCTTC.